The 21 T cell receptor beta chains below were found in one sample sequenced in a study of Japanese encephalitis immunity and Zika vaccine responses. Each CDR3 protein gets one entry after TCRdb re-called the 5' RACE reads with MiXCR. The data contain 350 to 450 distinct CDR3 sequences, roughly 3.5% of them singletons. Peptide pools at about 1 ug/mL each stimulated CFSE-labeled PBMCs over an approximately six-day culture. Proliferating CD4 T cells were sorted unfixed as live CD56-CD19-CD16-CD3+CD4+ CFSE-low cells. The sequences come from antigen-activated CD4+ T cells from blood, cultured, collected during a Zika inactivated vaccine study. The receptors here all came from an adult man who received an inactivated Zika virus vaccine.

The CDR3 DNA reads as TGTGCCAGCAGTCTCCGCAGGGACGGTGAGCAGTTCTTC. Amino acid sequence: CASSLRRDGEQFF. The V and J genes are TRBV6-2 or TRBV6-3 and TRBJ2-1, with D perhaps matching TRBD1 or TRBD2 (5 bases each). Germline V gene lookup returns CDR1 MNHEY and CDR2 SVGEGT. This CDR3 spans 13 amino acids. V lost 5 bases and J lost 9, with 14 bases in between.

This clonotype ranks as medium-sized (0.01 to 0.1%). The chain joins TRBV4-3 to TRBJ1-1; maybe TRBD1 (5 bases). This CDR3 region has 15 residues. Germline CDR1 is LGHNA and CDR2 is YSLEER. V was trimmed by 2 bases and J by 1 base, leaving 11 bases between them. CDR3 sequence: CASSQLGAANTEAFF. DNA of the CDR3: TGCGCCAGCAGCCAACTAGGGGCGGCGAACACTGAAGCTTTCTTT.

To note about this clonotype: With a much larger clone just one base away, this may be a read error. In DNA form, the CDR3 reads TGTGTCATCAGAAATACTAGCGGGGGGGTAGAGTTCTTC. It encodes CVIRNTSGGVEFF. The chain employs TRBV10-3 and TRBJ2-1, with 13 nucleotides matching TRBD2. The CDR3 runs 13 residues. Germline lookup yields CDR1 ENHRY and CDR2 SYGVKD.

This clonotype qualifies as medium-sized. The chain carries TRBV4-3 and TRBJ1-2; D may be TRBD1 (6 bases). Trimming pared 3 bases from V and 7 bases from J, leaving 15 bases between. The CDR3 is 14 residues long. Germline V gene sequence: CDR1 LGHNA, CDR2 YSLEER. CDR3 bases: TGCGCCAGCAGCCAGAGGACAGAATGGAGTGGCTACACCTTC. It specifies CASSQRTEWSGYTF.

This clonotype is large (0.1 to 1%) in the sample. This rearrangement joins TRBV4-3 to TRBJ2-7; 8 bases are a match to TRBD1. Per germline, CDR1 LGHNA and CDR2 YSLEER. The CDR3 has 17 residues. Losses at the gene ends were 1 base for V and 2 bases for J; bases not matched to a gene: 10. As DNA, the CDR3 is TGCGCCAGCAGCCAAGGAGAAGTGGGGGACAGGACCTACGAGCAGTACTTC. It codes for CASSQGEVGDRTYEQYF.

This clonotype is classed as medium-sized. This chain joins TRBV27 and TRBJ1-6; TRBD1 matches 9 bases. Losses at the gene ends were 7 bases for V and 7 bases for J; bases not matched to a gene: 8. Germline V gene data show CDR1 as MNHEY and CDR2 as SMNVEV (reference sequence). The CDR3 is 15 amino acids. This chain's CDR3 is CASTSAGTGNSPLHF. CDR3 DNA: TGTGCCAGCACCTCTGCAGGGACAGGGAATTCACCCCTCCACTTT.

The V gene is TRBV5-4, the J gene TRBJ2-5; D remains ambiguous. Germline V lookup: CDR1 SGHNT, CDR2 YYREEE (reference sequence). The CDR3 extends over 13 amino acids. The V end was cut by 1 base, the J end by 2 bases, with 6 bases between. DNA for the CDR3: TGTGCCAGCAGCTTGAAAGGACAAGAGACCCAGTACTTC. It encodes CASSLKGQETQYF. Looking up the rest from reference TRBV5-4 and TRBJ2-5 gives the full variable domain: ETGVTQSPTHLIKTRGQQVTLRCSSQSGHNTVSWYQQALGQGPQFIFQYYREEENGRGNFPPRFSGLQFPNYSSELNVNALELDDSALYLCASSLKGQETQYFGPGTRLLVL.

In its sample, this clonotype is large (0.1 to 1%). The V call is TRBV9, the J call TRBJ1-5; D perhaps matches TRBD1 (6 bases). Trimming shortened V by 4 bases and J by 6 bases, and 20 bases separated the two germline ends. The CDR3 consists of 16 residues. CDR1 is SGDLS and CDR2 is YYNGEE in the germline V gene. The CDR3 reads CASSPGAPGAGQPQHF. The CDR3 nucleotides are TGTGCCAGCAGCCCAGGTGCCCCAGGGGCGGGTCAGCCCCAGCATTTT. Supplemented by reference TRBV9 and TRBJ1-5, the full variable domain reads DSGVTQTPKHLITATGQRVTLRCSPRSGDLSVYWYQQSLDQGLQFLIQYYNGEERAKGNILERFSAQQFPDLHSELNLSSLELGDSALYFCASSPGAPGAGQPQHFGDGTRLSIL.

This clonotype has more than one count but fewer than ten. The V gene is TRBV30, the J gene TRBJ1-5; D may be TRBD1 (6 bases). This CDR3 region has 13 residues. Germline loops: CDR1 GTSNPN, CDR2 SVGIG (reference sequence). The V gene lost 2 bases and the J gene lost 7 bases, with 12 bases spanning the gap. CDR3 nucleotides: TGTGCCTGGAGTCTCAGGGGAATCCAGCCCCAGCATTTT. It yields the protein CAWSLRGIQPQHF.

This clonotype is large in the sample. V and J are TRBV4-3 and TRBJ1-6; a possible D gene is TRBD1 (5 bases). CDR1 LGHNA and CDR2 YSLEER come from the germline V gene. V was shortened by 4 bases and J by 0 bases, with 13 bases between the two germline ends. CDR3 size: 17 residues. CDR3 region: CASSLARGDSYNSPLHF. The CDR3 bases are TGCGCCAGCAGCCTAGCGAGAGGGGACTCCTATAATTCACCCCTCCACTTT.

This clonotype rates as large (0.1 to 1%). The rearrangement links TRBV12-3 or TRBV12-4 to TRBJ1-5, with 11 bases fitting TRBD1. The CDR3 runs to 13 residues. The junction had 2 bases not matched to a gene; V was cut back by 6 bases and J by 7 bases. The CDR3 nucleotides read TGTGCCAGCAGGGGACAGGGGGGCCAGCCCCAGCATTTT. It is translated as CASRGQGGQPQHF.

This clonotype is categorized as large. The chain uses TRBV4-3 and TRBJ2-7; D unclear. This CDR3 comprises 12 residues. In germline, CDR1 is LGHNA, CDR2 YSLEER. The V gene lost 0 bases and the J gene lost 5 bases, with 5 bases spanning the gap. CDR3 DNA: TGCGCCAGCAGCCAAGATTGGAACGAGCAGTACTTC. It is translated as CASSQDWNEQYF.

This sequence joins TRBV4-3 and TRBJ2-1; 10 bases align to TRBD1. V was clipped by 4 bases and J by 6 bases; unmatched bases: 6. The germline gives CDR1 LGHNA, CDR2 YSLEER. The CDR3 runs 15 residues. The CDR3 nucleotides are TGCGCCAGCAGCCTTCTGGGACAGGGGATCAATGAGCAGTTCTTC. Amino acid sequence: CASSLLGQGINEQFF.

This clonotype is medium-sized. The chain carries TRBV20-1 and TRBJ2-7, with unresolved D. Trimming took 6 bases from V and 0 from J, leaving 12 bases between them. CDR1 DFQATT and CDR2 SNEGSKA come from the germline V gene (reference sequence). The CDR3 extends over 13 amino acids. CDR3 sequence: CSALDRASYEQYV. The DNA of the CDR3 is TGCAGTGCCCTGGACCGCGCCTCCTACGAGCAGTACGTC.

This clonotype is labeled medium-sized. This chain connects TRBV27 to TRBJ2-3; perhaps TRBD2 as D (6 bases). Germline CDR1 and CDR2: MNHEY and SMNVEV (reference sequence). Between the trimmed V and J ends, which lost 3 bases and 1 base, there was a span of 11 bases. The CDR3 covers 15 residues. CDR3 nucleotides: TGTGCCAGCAGTTTGGAGGGTCGGGGCACAGATACGCAGTATTTT. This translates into CASSLEGRGTDTQYF.

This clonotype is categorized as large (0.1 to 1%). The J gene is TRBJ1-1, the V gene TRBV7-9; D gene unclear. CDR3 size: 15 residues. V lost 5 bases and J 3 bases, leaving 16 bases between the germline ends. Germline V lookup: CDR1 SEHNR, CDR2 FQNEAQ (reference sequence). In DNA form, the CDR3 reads TGTGCCAGCAGCCCTAGTCAGATCGGGGACACTGAAGCTTTCTTT. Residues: CASSPSQIGDTEAFF.

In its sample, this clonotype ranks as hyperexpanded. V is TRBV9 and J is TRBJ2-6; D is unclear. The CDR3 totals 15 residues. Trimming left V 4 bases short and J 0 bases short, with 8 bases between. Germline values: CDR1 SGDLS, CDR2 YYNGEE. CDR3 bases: TGTGCCAGCAGCCTACTTTCCTCTGGGGCCAACGTCCTGACTTTC. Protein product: CASSLLSSGANVLTF.

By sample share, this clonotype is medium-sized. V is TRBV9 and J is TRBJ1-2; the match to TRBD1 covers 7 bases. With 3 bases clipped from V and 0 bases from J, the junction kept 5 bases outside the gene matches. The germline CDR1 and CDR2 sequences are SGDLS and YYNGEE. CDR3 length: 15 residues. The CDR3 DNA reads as TGTGCCAGCAGCGCAACGGACAGGTCTAACTATGGCTACACCTTC. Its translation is CASSATDRSNYGYTF. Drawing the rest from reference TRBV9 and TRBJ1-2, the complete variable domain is DSGVTQTPKHLITATGQRVTLRCSPRSGDLSVYWYQQSLDQGLQFLIQYYNGEERAKGNILERFSAQQFPDLHSELNLSSLELGDSALYFCASSATDRSNYGYTFGSGTRLTVV.

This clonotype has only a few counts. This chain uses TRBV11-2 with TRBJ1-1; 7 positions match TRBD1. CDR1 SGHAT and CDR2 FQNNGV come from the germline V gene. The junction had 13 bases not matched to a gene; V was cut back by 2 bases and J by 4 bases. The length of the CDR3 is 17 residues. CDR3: CASSLLGGKGASTEAFF. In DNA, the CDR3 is TGTGCCAGCAGCTTATTGGGGGGGAAGGGGGCGAGCACTGAAGCTTTCTTT.

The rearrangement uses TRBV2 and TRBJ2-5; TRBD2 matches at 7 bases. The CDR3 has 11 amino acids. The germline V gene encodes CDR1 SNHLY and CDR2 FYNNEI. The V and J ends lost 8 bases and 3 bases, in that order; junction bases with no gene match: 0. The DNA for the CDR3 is TGTGCCAGCCTAGCGGAAGAGACCCAGTACTTC. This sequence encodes CASLAEETQYF.

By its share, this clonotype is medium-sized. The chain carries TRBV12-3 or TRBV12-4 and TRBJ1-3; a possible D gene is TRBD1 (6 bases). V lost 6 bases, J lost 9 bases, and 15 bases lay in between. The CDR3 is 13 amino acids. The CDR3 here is CASRYRERGTIYF. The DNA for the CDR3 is TGTGCCAGCAGATACAGGGAACGGGGCACCATATATTTT.